These T cell receptor beta chains were read from a single sample in a study of cytomegalovirus exposure and HLA in healthy donors. Only in-frame clones appear in the TCRdb table, and some are missing; sequencing was by immunoSEQ multiplex PCR. Of more than 150,000 clones detected, 76% appear once; the ten largest clones hold around 1.5%. What was sequenced was PBMCs. The receptor set was obtained from a man aged 18 to 35 in good health and CMV-seronegative. CDR3s leave out the opening cysteine and the closing phenylalanine or tryptophan.

v_call	j_call	cdr3_aa
TRBV7-2	TRBJ1-2	ASSSAGNSGLGGYT
TRBV5-1	TRBJ1-2	ASSPNGSGYT
TRBV5-1	TRBJ2-7	ASSSRGDPLGYEQY
TRBV6-4	TRBJ2-3	ASSPSGENTDTQY
TRBV19	TRBJ1-5	ASSEIATGSGGQPQH
TRBV6-1	TRBJ2-3	ASSLTRDTQY
TRBV4-2	TRBJ2-7	ASSDGRGSGSYEQY
TRBV6-5	TRBJ2-5	ASSWLGQGAGETQY
TRBV30	TRBJ1-5	AWSRLDSSNQPQH
TRBV30	TRBJ1-1	AWSVRQGDTEAF
TRBV5-1	TRBJ2-7	ASSSGQGRTYEQY
TRBV15	TRBJ1-5	ATSPSIRGNQPQH
TRBV29-1	TRBJ1-1	SAKGPTDRGYTEAF
TRBV4-2	TRBJ1-4	ASSLRAGGVGEKLF
TRBV4-1	TRBJ1-3	ASSQGQGEENTIY
TRBV6-1	TRBJ1-1	ASSEYRANTEAF
TRBV28	TRBJ2-7	ASRRTVPEQY
TRBV5-6	TRBJ1-4	ASSLRGPLNEKLF
TRBV27	TRBJ2-7	ASSFQGSYEQY
TRBV6-6	TRBJ2-7	ASTGTLYEQY
TRBV27	TRBJ1-6	ASSLAASSYNSPLH
TRBV9	TRBJ2-1	ASSPRLAGGSYNEQF
TRBV10-3	TRBJ2-7	AISELYEQY
TRBV30	TRBJ1-3	AWSVGGSHSGNTIY
TRBV5-1	TRBJ2-5	ASRYDSQETQY
TRBV30	TRBJ1-4	AWKGPSGEKLF
TRBV4-1	TRBJ2-7	ASSRRGQGFFWEQY
TRBV6-1	TRBJ2-2	ASSASGHPGLATGELF
TRBV19	TRBJ2-6	ASSPRGQGTSGANVLT
TRBV6-5	TRBJ1-2	ASSRGARYGYT
TRBV19	TRBJ1-5	ASSLNRGLTSNQPQH
TRBV2	TRBJ2-1	ASSVERSSYNEQF
TRBV9	TRBJ2-7	ASSVGQNYEQY
TRBV15	TRBJ1-5	ATSRDGQGTTSNQPQH
TRBV7-3	TRBJ2-5	ASSRVGAGETQY
TRBV5-5	TRBJ2-2	ASSFSGTGELF
TRBV7-8	TRBJ2-7	ASSFGPGGPYEQY
TRBV19	TRBJ1-5	ASSIVAGTQPQH
TRBV5-1	-	ASSGPGQGGSEQY
TRBV4-1	TRBJ1-4	ASSILWAEKLF
TRBV11-3	TRBJ2-5	ASSTGQAEETQY
TRBV5-6	TRBJ1-1	ASSLVPGQGAEAF
TRBV6-1	TRBJ1-1	ASTQVTEAF
TRBV15	TRBJ2-1	ATSRDPRGRAGHEQF
TRBV11-2	TRBJ1-3	ASSFLDRIGNTIY
TRBV2	TRBJ2-5	ASSSGRPESQY
TRBV7-8	TRBJ1-1	ASSTQNTGELEAF
TRBV19	TRBJ2-7	ASSPGLAGAYEQY